Each of the 32 T cell receptor beta chains below was sequenced from the same sample in a study of beta chain features in type 1 diabetes. cDNA synthesis used the whole RNA isolate, giving expressed TCRB sequences. Profiling relied on immunoSEQ multiplex PCR, and the TCRdb table lists in-frame clones only, not all of them. The sample lists about 400,000 clones, 10% to 15% occurring once. Material for sequencing was naive CD4+ T cells from blood. These receptors were obtained from a man aged 18 to 29 in good health.

This chain uses TRBV7-3 with TRBJ2-3; D remains ambiguous. The CDR3 consists of 15 residues. Per the germline V gene, CDR1 is SGHTA and CDR2 is FQGTGA. The V end was cut by 2 bases, the J end by 3 bases, with 12 bases between. CDR3 region: CASSLDLVSTDTQYF. The CDR3 DNA is TGTGCCAGCAGCTTAGACCTAGTATCAACAGATACGCAGTATTTT.

V and J are TRBV5-1 and TRBJ2-7, with 9 bases lining up with TRBD1. This CDR3 comprises 15 residues. Germline V gene data show CDR1 as SGHRS and CDR2 as YFSETQ. The V segment lost 4 bases and the J segment 4 bases; nucleotides outside the gene matches: 9. The CDR3 DNA is TGCGCCAGCAGCCTAATAGCGGACAGGGGATACGAGCAGTACTTC. Residues: CASSLIADRGYEQYF.

This chain connects TRBV29-1 to TRBJ2-7; D may be TRBD1 (6 bases). Germline V gives CDR1 SQVTM, CDR2 ANQGSEA. This CDR3 is built from 13 residues. Trimming pared 7 bases from V and 3 bases from J, leaving 16 bases between. CDR3 amino acids: CSGIQGFGYEQYF. CDR3 DNA sequence: TGCAGCGGAATACAGGGATTCGGCTACGAGCAGTACTTC.

The V and J genes are TRBV7-2 and TRBJ2-5; the match to TRBD2 covers 8 bases. CDR1 and CDR2 from the germline V gene are SGHTA and FQGNSA. Losses at the gene ends were 2 bases for V and 6 bases for J; bases not matched to a gene: 8. This CDR3 is built from 15 residues. CDR3 residues: CASSLTLAGVKTQYF. The CDR3 nucleotides read TGTGCCAGCAGCTTAACGCTAGCGGGCGTTAAGACCCAGTACTTC.

This clone was seen a handful of times. The rearrangement joins TRBV4-3 to TRBJ2-3; 9 bases fit TRBD2. The CDR3 extends over 15 amino acids. Germline CDR1 and CDR2: LGHNA and YSLEER. Trimming at V came to 5 bases and at J to 2 bases, leaving 5 bases not matched to a gene. The DNA for the CDR3 is TGCGCCAGCAGCTCGCGGGGGGGGTTCACAGATACGCAGTATTTT. The encoded protein is CASSSRGGFTDTQYF.

Details on this clone: The junction does not match germline at one end; this may be a read error. The chain joins TRBV4-2 to TRBJ1-1; 12 bases agree with TRBD1. Germline CDR1 and CDR2: LGHNA and YNFKEQ. The length of the CDR3 is 17 residues. CDR3 sequence: CASNQLFGTGGITEAFF. CDR3 DNA sequence: TGTGCCAGCAACCAACTATTCGGGACAGGGGGCATCACTGAAGCTTTCTTT.

The V call is TRBV18, the J call TRBJ2-3, with TRBD2 identical over 7 bases. The CDR3 is 18 residues long. CDR1 and CDR2 (germline): KGHSH, LQKENI. V lost 2 bases to trimming and J lost 0 bases; unmatched junction nucleotides: 11. Written as DNA, the CDR3 is TGTGCCAGCTCACCAACTTCTGGTAATAGCGGGAGCACAGATACGCAGTATTTT. It codes for CASSPTSGNSGSTDTQYF.

This clone has a handful of counts. The chain is built from TRBV11-2 and TRBJ2-1; a weak D match, TRBD2 (6 bases). The germline V gene encodes CDR1 SGHAT and CDR2 FQNNGV. This CDR3 region has 15 residues. Trimming removed 0 bases from V and 4 bases from J, with 10 bases in between. DNA for the CDR3: TGTGCCAGCAGCTTAGATCGCGGGGATTACAATGAGCAGTTCTTC. As protein: CASSLDRGDYNEQFF.

The gene calls are TRBV5-1 and TRBJ2-5; D not certain. The CDR3 length is 14 residues. V was pared by 0 bases and J by 7 bases, with 13 bases between. Germline V CDR1 and CDR2: SGHRS, YFSETQ. CDR3 sequence (DNA): TGCGCCAGCAGCTTGGCCGCGGCCCCGGGGACCCAGTACTTC. It translates to CASSLAAAPGTQYF.

This clone was detected a few times. V is TRBV9 and J is TRBJ1-5; D unclear. The CDR3 is 15 amino acids. In germline, CDR1 is SGDLS, CDR2 YYNGEE. The V gene lost 3 bases and the J gene lost 4 bases, with 14 bases spanning the gap. The CDR3 region has the DNA TGTGCCAGCAGCGCCTCCCCTACTCCAAATCAGCCCCAGCATTTT. Translating it yields CASSASPTPNQPQHF.

This clone was observed a few times. The chain joins TRBV9 to TRBJ2-1; 7 bases agree with TRBD1. Germline V CDR1 and CDR2: SGDLS, YYNGEE. The CDR3 is 14 amino acids. J gave up 6 bases and V 0 bases, and 3 bases lay outside the gene matches. CDR3 sequence (DNA): TGTGCCAGCAGCGTAGTAGGGGGCCGCAATGAGCAGTTCTTC. This gives the protein CASSVVGGRNEQFF.

The sample holds a few counts of this clone. V gene TRBV5-1 combines with J gene TRBJ2-7; D unclear. Trimming removed 2 bases from V and 3 bases from J, with 12 bases in between. The CDR3 spans 14 residues. CDR1 is SGHRS and CDR2 is YFSETQ in the germline V gene. The CDR3 DNA is TGCGCCAGCAGCTTCAGTCCGAATGACTACGAGCAGTACTTC. Translation: CASSFSPNDYEQYF.

This clone occurred a few times. The chain couples TRBV7-9 to TRBJ2-3; TRBD2 matches at 12 bases. The CDR3 totals 16 residues. With 3 bases clipped from V and 4 bases from J, the junction kept 5 bases outside the gene matches. Germline V lookup: CDR1 SEHNR, CDR2 FQNEAQ (reference sequence). This chain's CDR3 is CASSFRTSGVSDTQYF. The CDR3 nucleotides are TGTGCCAGCAGCTTTCGGACTAGCGGGGTATCAGATACGCAGTATTTT.

The chain couples TRBV6-5 to TRBJ2-3; no clear D. The V end lost 0 bases, the J end lost 2 bases, and 9 bases lay between the germline ends. The CDR3 runs to 15 residues. The germline V gene encodes CDR1 MNHEY and CDR2 SVGAGI. The CDR3 DNA sequence: TGTGCCAGCAGTTACTCGATGCAGTCCACAGATACGCAGTATTTT. It yields the protein CASSYSMQSTDTQYF.

This clone has more than one count but fewer than ten. The J gene is TRBJ1-6, the V gene TRBV10-3; no clear D. The CDR3 sequence is 14 residues long. V shed 5 bases and J shed 5 bases, with 10 bases lying between them. Germline V gives CDR1 ENHRY, CDR2 SYGVKD. The DNA of the CDR3 is TGTGCCATCAGTCTTGACACCGATAATTCACCCCTCCACTTT. This translates into CAISLDTDNSPLHF.

This sequence joins TRBV9 and TRBJ2-2; 7 bases map to TRBD1. With 2 bases clipped from V and 5 bases from J, the junction kept 6 bases outside the gene matches. The CDR3 sequence is 15 residues long. Germline CDR1 SGDLS, CDR2 YYNGEE. The DNA for the CDR3 is TGTGCCAGCAGCGTTAGGGACAGCCCGACCGGGGAGCTGTTTTTT. It is translated as CASSVRDSPTGELFF.

The genes are TRBV30 and TRBJ2-3, with a weak D call TRBD2 (6 bases). The germline gives CDR1 GTSNPN, CDR2 SVGIG (reference sequence). V lost 0 bases to trimming and J lost 0 bases, with 10 bases between them. The CDR3 runs 15 residues. CDR3 sequence reads: CAWSVWGVSTDTQYF. The CDR3 DNA follows: TGTGCCTGGAGTGTATGGGGGGTTAGCACAGATACGCAGTATTTT.

This clone was seen only a few times. This CDR3 reads CASSLNRWEQYF. The DNA for the CDR3 is TGTGCCAGCAGCTTGAACAGGTGGGAGCAGTACTTC. The V gene is TRBV5-4, the J gene TRBJ2-7, with a possible D match to TRBD1 (5 bases). The V gene's germline CDR1 is SGHNT and CDR2 YYREEE (reference sequence). CDR3 length: 12 amino acids. Trimming removed 1 base from V and 7 bases from J, with 9 bases in between. Together with reference TRBV5-4 and TRBJ2-7, the CDR3 gives the full variable domain: ETGVTQSPTHLIKTRGQQVTLRCSSQSGHNTVSWYQQALGQGPQFIFQYYREEENGRGNFPPRFSGLQFPNYSSELNVNALELDDSALYLCASSLNRWEQYFGPGTRLTVT.

The genes are TRBV25-1 and TRBJ1-1; D gene unclear. V lost 4 bases and J lost 3, with 6 bases in between. From germline, CDR1 is MGHDK and CDR2 SYGVNS. The CDR3 is made up of 12 amino acids. The CDR3 bases are TGTGCCAGCAGTGCCGGGTACACTGAAGCTTTCTTT. Its translation is CASSAGYTEAFF.

This clone was recorded a few times. The rearrangement links TRBV5-1 to TRBJ2-2; D may be TRBD2 (6 bases). V was pared by 3 bases and J by 6 bases, with 18 bases between. Germline V gives CDR1 SGHRS, CDR2 YFSETQ. This CDR3 is built from 16 residues. CDR3 region: CASSSIGTLGAGELFF. CDR3 nucleotide sequence: TGCGCCAGCAGCTCAATCGGGACTCTGGGGGCCGGGGAGCTGTTTTTT. The full variable domain, completed using reference TRBV5-1 and TRBJ2-2, is KAGVTQTPRYLIKTRGQQVTLSCSPISGHRSVSWYQQTPGQGLQFLFEYFSETQRNKGNFPGRFSGRQFSNSRSEMNVSTLELGDSALYLCASSSIGTLGAGELFFGEGSRLTVL.

This sequence joins TRBV4-2 and TRBJ2-4, with 7 bases identical to TRBD2. This CDR3 comprises 13 residues. The trim removed 4 bases at V and 8 bases at J, leaving 5 bases unmatched. CDR1 is LGHNA and CDR2 is YNFKEQ in the germline V gene. CDR3 in amino acids: CASSRGGGDIQYF. The CDR3 DNA is TGTGCCAGCAGCCGCGGGGGAGGGGACATTCAGTACTTC.

The V call is TRBV5-4, the J call TRBJ2-5, with 7 bases that match TRBD1. With V trimmed by 3 bases and J by 2 bases, 4 bases remained unmatched. CDR3 length equals 14 residues. Germline-derived CDR1 and CDR2 are SGHNT and YYREEE (reference sequence). The CDR3, as DNA: TGTGCCAGCAGCTCCTCGACAGGGCAAGAGACCCAGTACTTC. It is translated as CASSSSTGQETQYF.

This clone was detected a few times. The rearrangement uses TRBV29-1 and TRBJ1-1, with D possibly TRBD1 on 6 matching bases. The CDR3 consists of 11 residues. V lost 6 bases and J lost 11, with 16 bases in between. From germline, CDR1 is SQVTM and CDR2 ANQGSEA. CDR3 coding DNA: TGCAGCGTCGGCCCCCGGGACACGGCTTTCTTT. This codes for CSVGPRDTAFF.

This clone was recorded a few times. This rearrangement joins TRBV6-4 to TRBJ2-7, with 7 bases lining up with TRBD2. Germline loops: CDR1 MRHNA, CDR2 SNTAGT. J lost 3 bases, V lost 0 bases, and 5 bases had no gene match. The CDR3 sequence is 15 residues long. This chain's CDR3 is CASSDSASGGYEQYF. DNA of the CDR3: TGTGCCAGCAGTGACTCTGCTAGCGGAGGCTACGAGCAGTACTTC.

This clone was seen a single time. V and J are TRBV30 and TRBJ2-3, with D perhaps TRBD2 (6 bases). The V end was cut by 1 base, the J end by 2 bases, with 10 bases between. In germline, CDR1 is GTSNPN, CDR2 SVGIG (reference sequence). The CDR3 extends over 14 amino acids. The CDR3 protein is CAWSAGANTDTQYF. CDR3 coding DNA: TGTGCCTGGAGTGCGGGAGCGAACACAGATACGCAGTATTTT.

The rearrangement uses TRBV5-8 and TRBJ2-7, with 7 nucleotides matching TRBD1. The CDR3 consists of 14 residues. The V segment lost 4 bases and the J segment 6 bases; nucleotides outside the gene matches: 10. Germline assignment: CDR1 SGHTS and CDR2 YDEGEE. The DNA for the CDR3 is TGTGCCAGCAGCAAGGTAGGGGGCAGGGGCGAGCAGTACTTC. Protein: CASSKVGGRGEQYF.

This clone was detected a few times. The sample contains more than one DNA sequence encoding this CDR3. The gene calls are TRBV30 and TRBJ2-3, with a weak D call TRBD1 (6 bases). Trimming left V 0 bases short and J 6 bases short, with 10 bases between. Germline loops: CDR1 GTSNPN, CDR2 SVGIG (reference sequence). The CDR3 consists of 13 residues. The CDR3 loop is CAWSVQGGDTQYF. As DNA, the CDR3 is TGTGCCTGGAGTGTACAGGGTGGGGATACGCAGTATTTT.

This chain links TRBV7-3 with TRBJ2-2; tentatively, D is TRBD2 (6 bases). The CDR3 length is 15 residues. The germline gives CDR1 SGHTA, CDR2 FQGTGA. The V end lost 4 bases, the J end lost 0 bases, and 9 bases lay between the germline ends. The CDR3 spells CASSSGTSNTGELFF. The CDR3 DNA follows: TGTGCCAGCAGCTCCGGGACTTCGAACACCGGGGAGCTGTTTTTT.

J is TRBJ1-2 and V is TRBV2, with 7 positions matching TRBD1. The germline CDR1 and CDR2 sequences are SNHLY and FYNNEI. The trim removed 6 bases at V and 3 bases at J, leaving 4 bases unmatched. The CDR3 totals 13 residues. As DNA, the CDR3 is TGTGCCAGCAGCGCTCAGGGGGACTATGGCTACACCTTC. Its translation is CASSAQGDYGYTF.

The chain employs TRBV11-2 and TRBJ1-1, with TRBD1 matching over 10 bases. The junction had 8 bases not matched to a gene; V was cut back by 4 bases and J by 3 bases. The CDR3 is made up of 16 amino acids. Germline CDR1 is SGHAT and CDR2 is FQNNGV. The CDR3 spells CASSSTRQGADTEAFF. The CDR3 DNA reads as TGTGCCAGCAGCTCCACTAGACAGGGGGCGGACACTGAAGCTTTCTTT.

The rearrangement uses TRBV11-1 and TRBJ1-2; D unclear. The length of the CDR3 is 12 residues. V was cut by 3 bases and J by 4 bases, with 6 bases left in between. CDR1 is SGHAT and CDR2 is FQDESV in the germline V gene (reference sequence). CDR3 bases: TGTGCCAGCAGCTTCGAGAGCTATGGCTACACCTTC. As protein: CASSFESYGYTF.

This clone was detected a few times. In DNA form, the CDR3 reads TGTGCCAGCAGCGGACAGGGGGAACAGCCCCAGCATTTT. Amino acids: CASSGQGEQPQHF. The chain recombines TRBV6-4 with TRBJ1-5, with TRBD1 matching 10 bases. Trimming cost V 6 bases and J 7 bases; bases outside gene matches: 3. The CDR3 length is 13 residues. Germline CDR1 is MRHNA and CDR2 is SNTAGT.